This T cell receptor beta chain was sequenced for a study of CD8 T cells in Susac syndrome (dated by TCRdb to about 2019). Context from the whole study: Of the Susac syndrome patients who were sequenced, about eight were in clinical remission while more than five had clinically active disease. At the time of blood withdrawal, Susac syndrome patients were either therapy-naive, taking corticosteroids (with some also receiving IVIg), or on IVIg alone. Repertoire sequencing was used to test whether CD8+ T cell activation and differentiation in Susac syndrome was antigen driven.

V drops 0 bases and J drops 4 bases, leaving 13 bases in between. For CDR1 and CDR2, the germline V gene lists SGHTA and FQGNSA. The CDR3 spans 16 residues, from the cysteine through the phenylalanine. Only CDR3 DNA remains: 48 bases, in frame from the first base. RNA was extracted with the RNeasy kit and about 0.5 to 1 ug was reverse transcribed using random hexamers. TCR beta CDR3 regions were amplified with the immunoSEQ multiplex PCR assay covering 54 Vbeta and 13 Jbeta segments. PCR amplification bias was corrected by using a synthetic template baseline for primer optimization and computational correction. The study's processing was this. Reads were annotated to V, D and J genes per IMGT and analyzed with immunoSEQ Analyzer, keeping only productive sequences. To calculate clonality, Shannon entropy was normalized by log2 of the number of productive unique sequences and then subtracted from one. Public and private clones were assessed among the 100 most prevalent clones of each patient and control. Susac-specific clones were defined as absent from healthy and MS cohorts, 1052 published viral clones and other ImmuneACCESS disease sequences. Through fastp at Q25 and MiXCR, TCRdb rebuilt clones from the public reads, retaining in-frame beta chains. Identical CDR3 protein sequences are pooled into one entry, listed with their most common genes and DNA. These V and J calls rely on TCRdb rather than the paper's analysis. This sample has some 180,000 distinct CDR3 sequences in its table, and over 90% of those were observed once. 0.099% of the sample is taken by the ten largest.

Peripheral blood CD8+ and CD4+ T cells from healthy donors, Susac syndrome patients and multiple sclerosis patients were profiled using high-throughput TCR beta sequencing. The Susac syndrome patients fulfilled recently defined diagnostic criteria for either definite or probable disease. CD8+ TEMRA cells were enriched by FACS, while bulk CD8+ and CD4+ T cells were purified by magnetic negative isolation. Blood was drawn into EDTA tubes, processed within 24 hours, and PBMCs were isolated by density gradient centrifugation. PBMCs intended for TCR sequencing were frozen in liquid nitrogen and were later thawed in a 37 degrees C water bath. A purity of at least 90% was achieved for sorted or isolated CD4+, CD8+ and CD8+ TEMRA cells. About this clonotype: The antigen it binds to is not known. No clone much larger than this one lies a single base away; base qualities are absent.

Beyond this particular receptor, the publication reports: The number of individuals in the TCR sequencing and HLA analysis was recognized as being relatively small. In the CD4+ T cell repertoire of Susac syndrome patients, clonal expansion was not detected.

The V and J genes are TRBV7-2 and TRBJ2-1; a tentative D match to TRBD2 spans 6 bases. The receptor was isolated from a human donor with Susac syndrome. What was sequenced was CD4+ T cells from PBMCs. The CDR3 protein: CASSLAGGLLYNEQFF. The nucleotide sequence reads as follows: TGTGCCAGCAGCTTAGCGGGGGGACTCCTTTACAATGAGCAGTTCTTC.